This T cell receptor (beta chain) was sequenced for a study of OX40 agonist ivuxolimab in advanced cancers. Study-level information: Hepatocellular carcinoma, melanoma, renal cell or head and neck cancer occurred in dose-escalation patients.

The table came from immunoSEQ multiplex PCR; TCRdb's copy has only in-frame clones and leaves some out. Of 40,000 or so clones in the sample, around nine tenths were seen once. The germline V gene has CDR1 SNHLY and CDR2 FYNNEI. The V and J ends lost 6 bases and 10 bases respectively, with 18 bases between them. The CDR3 is 13 residues long. Enrollment shut out patients with autoimmune disease history or systemic immunosuppression. The chain recombines TRBV2 with TRBJ2-5; D is ambiguous. The receptor was isolated from an adult with an advanced solid tumor such as melanoma, head and neck, liver or kidney cancer. Sequenced here: CD4+ or CD8+ T cells sorted from blood, sampled in a trial of the OX40 agonist ivuxolimab. In DNA form, the CDR3 reads TGTGCCAGCAGCAAAGAACAGCAATGCTGCCAGTACTTC. This codes for CASSKEQQCCQYF.